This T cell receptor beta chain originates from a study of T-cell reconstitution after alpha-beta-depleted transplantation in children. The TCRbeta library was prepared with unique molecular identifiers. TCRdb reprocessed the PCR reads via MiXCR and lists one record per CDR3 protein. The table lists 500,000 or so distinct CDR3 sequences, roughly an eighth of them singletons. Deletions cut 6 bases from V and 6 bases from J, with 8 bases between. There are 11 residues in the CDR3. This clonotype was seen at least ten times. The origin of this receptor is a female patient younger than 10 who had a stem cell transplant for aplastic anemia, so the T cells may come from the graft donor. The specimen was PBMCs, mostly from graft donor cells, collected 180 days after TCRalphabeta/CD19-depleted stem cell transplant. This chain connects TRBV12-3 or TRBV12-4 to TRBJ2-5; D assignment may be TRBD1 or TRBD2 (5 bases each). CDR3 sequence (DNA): TGTGCCAGCAGCCAGGGACAGACCCAGTACTTC. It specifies CASSQGQTQYF.